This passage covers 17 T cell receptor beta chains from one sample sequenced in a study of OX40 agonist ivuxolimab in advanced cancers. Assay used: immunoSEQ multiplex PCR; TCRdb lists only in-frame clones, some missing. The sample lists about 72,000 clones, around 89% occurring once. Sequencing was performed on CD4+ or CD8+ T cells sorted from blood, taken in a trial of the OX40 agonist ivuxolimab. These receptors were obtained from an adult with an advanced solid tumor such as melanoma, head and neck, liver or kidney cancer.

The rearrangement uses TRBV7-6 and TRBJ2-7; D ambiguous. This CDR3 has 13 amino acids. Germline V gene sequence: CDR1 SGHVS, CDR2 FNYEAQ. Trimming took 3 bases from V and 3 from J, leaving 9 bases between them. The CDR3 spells CASSFDTHYEQYF. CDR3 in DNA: TGTGCCAGCAGCTTCGACACGCACTACGAGCAGTACTTC.

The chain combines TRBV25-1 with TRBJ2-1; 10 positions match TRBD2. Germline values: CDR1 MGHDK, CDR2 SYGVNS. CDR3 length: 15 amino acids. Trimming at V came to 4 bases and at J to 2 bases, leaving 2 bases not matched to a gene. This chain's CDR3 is CASSVTSGAYNEQFF. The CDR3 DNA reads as TGTGCCAGCAGTGTTACTAGCGGGGCCTACAATGAGCAGTTCTTC.

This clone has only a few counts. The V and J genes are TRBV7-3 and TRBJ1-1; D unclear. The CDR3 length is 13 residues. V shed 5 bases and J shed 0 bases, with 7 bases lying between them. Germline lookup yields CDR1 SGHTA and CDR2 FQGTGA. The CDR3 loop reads CASSPSMNTEAFF. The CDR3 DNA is TGTGCCAGCAGCCCCTCTATGAACACTGAAGCTTTCTTT.

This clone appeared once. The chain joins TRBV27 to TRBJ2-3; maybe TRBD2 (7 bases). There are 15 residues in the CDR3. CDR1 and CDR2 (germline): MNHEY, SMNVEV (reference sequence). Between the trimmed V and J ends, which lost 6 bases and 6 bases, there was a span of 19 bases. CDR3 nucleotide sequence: TGTGCCAGCAGGCGAGGGCAGGGGAGGGTCGATACGCAGTATTTT. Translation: CASRRGQGRVDTQYF.

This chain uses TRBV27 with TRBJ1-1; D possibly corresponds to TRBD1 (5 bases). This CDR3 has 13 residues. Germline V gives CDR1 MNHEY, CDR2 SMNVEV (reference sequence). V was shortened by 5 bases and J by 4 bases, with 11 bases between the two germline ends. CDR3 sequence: CASSPSGGTEAFF. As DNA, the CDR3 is TGTGCCAGCAGTCCCTCTGGGGGCACTGAAGCTTTCTTT.

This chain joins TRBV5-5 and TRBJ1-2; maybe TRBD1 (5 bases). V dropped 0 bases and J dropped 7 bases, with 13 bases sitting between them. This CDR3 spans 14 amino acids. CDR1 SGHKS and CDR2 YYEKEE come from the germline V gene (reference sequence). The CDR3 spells CASSLAREGGGYTF. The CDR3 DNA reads TGTGCCAGCAGCTTGGCCAGGGAAGGAGGTGGCTACACCTTC. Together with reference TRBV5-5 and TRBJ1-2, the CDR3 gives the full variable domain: DAGVTQSPTHLIKTRGQQVTLRCSPISGHKSVSWYQQVLGQGPQFIFQYYEKEERGRGNFPDRFSARQFPNYSSELNVNALLLGDSALYLCASSLAREGGGYTFGSGTRLTVV.

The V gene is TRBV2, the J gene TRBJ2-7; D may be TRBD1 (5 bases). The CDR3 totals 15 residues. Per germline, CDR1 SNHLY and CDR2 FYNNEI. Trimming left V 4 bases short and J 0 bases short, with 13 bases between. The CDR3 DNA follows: TGTGCCAGCAGTGGGCAGGGTCCAAGCTCCTACGAGCAGTACTTC. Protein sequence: CASSGQGPSSYEQYF.

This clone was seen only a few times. The CDR3 protein is CASSVNGGAEVGFF. The CDR3 DNA sequence: TGTGCCAGCAGTGTGAATGGAGGGGCCGAAGTGGGTTTCTTT. The V gene is TRBV6-1, the J gene TRBJ1-1, with D tentatively TRBD1 (5 bases). The ends were cut back, 4 bases at V and 13 bases at J, with 22 bases in the middle. CDR1 and CDR2 from the germline V gene are MNHNS and SASEGT. The CDR3 spans 14 residues.

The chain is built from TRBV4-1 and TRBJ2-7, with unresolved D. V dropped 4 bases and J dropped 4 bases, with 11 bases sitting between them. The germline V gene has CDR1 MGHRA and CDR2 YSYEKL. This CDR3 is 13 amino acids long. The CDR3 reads CASSPRGRYEQYF. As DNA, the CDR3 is TGCGCCAGCAGCCCTAGAGGCCGATACGAGCAGTACTTC.

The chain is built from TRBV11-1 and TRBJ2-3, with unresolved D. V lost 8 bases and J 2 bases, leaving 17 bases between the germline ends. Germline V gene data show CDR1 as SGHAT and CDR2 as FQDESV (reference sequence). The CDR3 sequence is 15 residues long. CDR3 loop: CASASRKGPTDTQYF. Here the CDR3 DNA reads TGTGCCAGCGCGTCTAGGAAAGGCCCCACAGATACGCAGTATTTT.

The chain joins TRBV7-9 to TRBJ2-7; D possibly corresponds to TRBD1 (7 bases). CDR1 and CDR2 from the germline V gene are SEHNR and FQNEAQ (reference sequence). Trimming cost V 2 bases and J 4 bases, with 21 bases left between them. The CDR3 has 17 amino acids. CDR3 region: CASSLMVGQEGIYEQYF. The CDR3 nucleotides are TGTGCCAGCAGCTTAATGGTAGGACAGGAGGGGATATACGAGCAGTACTTC. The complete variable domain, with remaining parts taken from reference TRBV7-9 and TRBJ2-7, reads DTGVSQNPRHKITKRGQNVTFRCDPISEHNRLYWYRQTLGQGPEFLTYFQNEAQLEKSRLLSDRFSAERPKGSFSTLEIQRTEQGDSAMYLCASSLMVGQEGIYEQYFGPGTRLTVT.

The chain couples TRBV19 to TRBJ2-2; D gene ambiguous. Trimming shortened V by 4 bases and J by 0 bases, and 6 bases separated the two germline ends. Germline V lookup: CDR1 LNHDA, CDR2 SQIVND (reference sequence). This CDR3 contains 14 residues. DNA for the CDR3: TGTGCCAGTAGTACCCGCCCGAACACCGGGGAGCTGTTTTTT. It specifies CASSTRPNTGELFF. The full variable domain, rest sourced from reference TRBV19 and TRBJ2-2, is DGGITQSPKYLFRKEGQNVTLSCEQNLNHDAMYWYRQDPGQGLRLIYYSQIVNDFQKGDIAEGYSVSREKKESFPLTVTSAQKNPTAFYLCASSTRPNTGELFFGEGSRLTVL.

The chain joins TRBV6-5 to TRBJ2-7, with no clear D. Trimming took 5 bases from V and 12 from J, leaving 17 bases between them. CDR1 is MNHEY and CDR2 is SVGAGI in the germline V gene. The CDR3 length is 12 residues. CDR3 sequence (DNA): TGTGCCAGCAGTCCGGACGGATGGAGTGGGTACTTC. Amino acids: CASSPDGWSGYF.

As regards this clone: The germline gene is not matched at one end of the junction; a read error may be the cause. In nucleotides, the CDR3 is TGTGCCAGCAGTCCCGACAGGGGGCCCTCATTT. Its translation is CASSPDRGPSF. This chain uses TRBV6-1 with TRBJ1-6; 10 nucleotides agree with TRBD1. From germline, CDR1 is MNHNS and CDR2 SASEGT. The CDR3 spans 11 residues.

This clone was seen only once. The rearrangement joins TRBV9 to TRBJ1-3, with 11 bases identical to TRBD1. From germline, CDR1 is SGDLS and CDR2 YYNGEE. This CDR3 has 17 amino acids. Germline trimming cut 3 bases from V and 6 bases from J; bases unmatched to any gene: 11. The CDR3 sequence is CASSADLGQGEENTIYF. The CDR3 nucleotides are TGTGCCAGCAGCGCAGACTTGGGACAGGGGGAAGAAAACACCATATATTTT.

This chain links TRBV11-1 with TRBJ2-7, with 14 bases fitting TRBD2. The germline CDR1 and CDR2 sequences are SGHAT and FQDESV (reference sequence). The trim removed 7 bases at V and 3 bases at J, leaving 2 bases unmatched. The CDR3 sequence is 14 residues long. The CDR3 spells CASTGTSGSYEQYF. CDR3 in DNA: TGTGCCAGCACCGGGACTAGCGGGAGCTACGAGCAGTACTTC.

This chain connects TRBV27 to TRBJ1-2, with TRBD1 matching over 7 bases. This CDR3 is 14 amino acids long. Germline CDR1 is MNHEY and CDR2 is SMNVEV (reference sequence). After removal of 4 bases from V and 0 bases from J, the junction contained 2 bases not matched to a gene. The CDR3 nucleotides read TGTGCCAGCAGTTGGGGACAGTCTAACTATGGCTACACCTTC. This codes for CASSWGQSNYGYTF.